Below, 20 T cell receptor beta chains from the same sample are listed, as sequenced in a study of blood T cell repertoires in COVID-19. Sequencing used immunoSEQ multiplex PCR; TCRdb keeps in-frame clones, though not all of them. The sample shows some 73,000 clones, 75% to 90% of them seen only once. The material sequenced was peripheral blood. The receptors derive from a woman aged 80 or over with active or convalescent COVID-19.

This CDR3 reads CASSQDQRPRGGYTF. CDR3 DNA sequence: TGCGCCAGCAGCCAAGATCAGAGACCGAGGGGGGGCTACACCTTC. V and J are TRBV4-3 and TRBJ1-2, with D possibly matching TRBD1 (6 bases). The germline V gene encodes CDR1 LGHNA and CDR2 YSLEER. This CDR3 spans 15 amino acids. V lost 0 bases, J lost 8 bases, and 16 bases lay in between.

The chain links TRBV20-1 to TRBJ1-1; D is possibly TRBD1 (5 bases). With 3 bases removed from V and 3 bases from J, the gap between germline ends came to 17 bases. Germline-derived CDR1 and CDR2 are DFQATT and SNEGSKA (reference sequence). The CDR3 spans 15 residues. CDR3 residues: CSASGDGTVDTEAFF. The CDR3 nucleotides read TGCAGTGCTAGTGGCGACGGGACTGTGGACACTGAAGCTTTCTTT.

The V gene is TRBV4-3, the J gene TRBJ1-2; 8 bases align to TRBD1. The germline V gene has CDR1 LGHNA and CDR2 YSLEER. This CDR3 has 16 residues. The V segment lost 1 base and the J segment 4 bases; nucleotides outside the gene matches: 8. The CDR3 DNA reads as TGCGCCAGCAGCCAAGTCTCGACAGGGGCGCCCTATGGCTACACCTTC. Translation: CASSQVSTGAPYGYTF.

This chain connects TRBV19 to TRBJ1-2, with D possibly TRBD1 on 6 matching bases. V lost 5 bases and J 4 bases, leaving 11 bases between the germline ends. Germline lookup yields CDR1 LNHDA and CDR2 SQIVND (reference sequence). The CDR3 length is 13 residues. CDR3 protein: CASSPDRLYGYTF. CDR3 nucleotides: TGTGCCAGTAGTCCCGACAGGCTCTATGGCTACACCTTC.

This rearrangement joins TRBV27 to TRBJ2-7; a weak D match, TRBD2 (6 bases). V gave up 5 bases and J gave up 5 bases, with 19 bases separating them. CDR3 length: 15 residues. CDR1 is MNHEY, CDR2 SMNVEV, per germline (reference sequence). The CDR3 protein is CASSPSVGRWDEQYF. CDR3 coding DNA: TGTGCCAGCAGTCCAAGTGTCGGGAGATGGGACGAGCAGTACTTC.

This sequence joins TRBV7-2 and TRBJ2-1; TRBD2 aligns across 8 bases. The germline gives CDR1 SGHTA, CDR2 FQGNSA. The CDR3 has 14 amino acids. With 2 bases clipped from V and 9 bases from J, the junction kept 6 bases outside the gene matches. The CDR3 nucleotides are TGTGCCAGCAGCTTATACGGGGGGGCCCCTGAGCAGTTCTTC. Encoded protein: CASSLYGGAPEQFF.

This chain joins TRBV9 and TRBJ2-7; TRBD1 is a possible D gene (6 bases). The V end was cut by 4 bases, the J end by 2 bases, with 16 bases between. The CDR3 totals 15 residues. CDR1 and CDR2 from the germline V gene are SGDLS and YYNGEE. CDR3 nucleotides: TGTGCCAGCAGCCCCCGGACAGAAGCGGCCTACGAGCAGTACTTC. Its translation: CASSPRTEAAYEQYF.

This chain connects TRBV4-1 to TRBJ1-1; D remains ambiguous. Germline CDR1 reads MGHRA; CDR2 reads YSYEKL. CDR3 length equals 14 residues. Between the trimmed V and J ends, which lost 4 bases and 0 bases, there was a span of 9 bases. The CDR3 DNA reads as TGCGCCAGCAGCCGAAATAACTTGAACACTGAAGCTTTCTTT. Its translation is CASSRNNLNTEAFF.

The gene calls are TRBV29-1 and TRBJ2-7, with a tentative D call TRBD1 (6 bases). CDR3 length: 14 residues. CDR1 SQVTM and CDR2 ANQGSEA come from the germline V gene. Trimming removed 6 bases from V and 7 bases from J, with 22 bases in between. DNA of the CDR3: TGCAGCGTCTCCCACTGGGGGCGGACAAGGGAGCAGTACTTC. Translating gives CSVSHWGRTREQYF.

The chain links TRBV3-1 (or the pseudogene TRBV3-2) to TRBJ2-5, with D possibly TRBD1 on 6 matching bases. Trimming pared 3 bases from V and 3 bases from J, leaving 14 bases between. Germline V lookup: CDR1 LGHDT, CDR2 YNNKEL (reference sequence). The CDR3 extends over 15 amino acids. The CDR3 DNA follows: TGTGCCAGCAGCCAGGGCATCGACAGGAAAGAGACCCAGTACTTC. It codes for CASSQGIDRKETQYF.

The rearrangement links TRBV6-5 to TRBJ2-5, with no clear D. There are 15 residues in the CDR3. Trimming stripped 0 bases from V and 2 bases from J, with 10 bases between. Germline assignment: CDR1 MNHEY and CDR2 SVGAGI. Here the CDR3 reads CASSYSEPEQETQYF. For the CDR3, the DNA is TGTGCCAGCAGTTACTCGGAGCCAGAACAAGAGACCCAGTACTTC.

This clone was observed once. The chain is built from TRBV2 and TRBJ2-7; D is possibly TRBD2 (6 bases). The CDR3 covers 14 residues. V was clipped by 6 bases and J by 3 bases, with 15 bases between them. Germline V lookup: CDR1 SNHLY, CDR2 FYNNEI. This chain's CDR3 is CASSASGLSYEQYF. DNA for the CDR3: TGTGCCAGCAGCGCTTCGGGACTCAGCTACGAGCAGTACTTC. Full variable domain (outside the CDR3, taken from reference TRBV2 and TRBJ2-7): EPEVTQTPSHQVTQMGQEVILRCVPISNHLYFYWYRQILGQKVEFLVSFYNNEISEKSEIFDDQFSVERPDGSNFTLKIRSTKLEDSAMYFCASSASGLSYEQYFGPGTRLTVT.

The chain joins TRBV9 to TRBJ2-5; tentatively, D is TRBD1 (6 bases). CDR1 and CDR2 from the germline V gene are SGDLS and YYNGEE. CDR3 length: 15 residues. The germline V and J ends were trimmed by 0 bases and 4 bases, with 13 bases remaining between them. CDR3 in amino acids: CASSVAMGRGETQYF. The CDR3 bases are TGTGCCAGCAGCGTAGCAATGGGCAGGGGAGAGACCCAGTACTTC. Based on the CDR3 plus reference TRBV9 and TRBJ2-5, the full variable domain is DSGVTQTPKHLITATGQRVTLRCSPRSGDLSVYWYQQSLDQGLQFLIQYYNGEERAKGNILERFSAQQFPDLHSELNLSSLELGDSALYFCASSVAMGRGETQYFGPGTRLLVL.

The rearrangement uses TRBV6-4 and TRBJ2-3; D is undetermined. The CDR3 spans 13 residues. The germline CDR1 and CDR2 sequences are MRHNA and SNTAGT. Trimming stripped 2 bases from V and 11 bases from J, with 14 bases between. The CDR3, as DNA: TGTGCCAGCAGTGACCTATCCCTAGGCCGGCAGTATTTT. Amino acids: CASSDLSLGRQYF.

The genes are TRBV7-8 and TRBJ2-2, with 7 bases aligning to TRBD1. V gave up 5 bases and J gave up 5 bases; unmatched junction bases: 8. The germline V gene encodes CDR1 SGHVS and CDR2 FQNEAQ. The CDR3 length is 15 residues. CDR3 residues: CASSQRTGGTGELFF. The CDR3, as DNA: TGTGCCAGCAGCCAAAGGACAGGTGGGACCGGGGAGCTGTTTTTT. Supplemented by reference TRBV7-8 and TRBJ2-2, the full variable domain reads GAGVSQSPRYKVAKRGQDVALRCDPISGHVSLFWYQQALGQGPEFLTYFQNEAQLDKSGLPSDRFFAERPEGSVSTLKIQRTQQEDSAVYLCASSQRTGGTGELFFGEGSRLTVL.

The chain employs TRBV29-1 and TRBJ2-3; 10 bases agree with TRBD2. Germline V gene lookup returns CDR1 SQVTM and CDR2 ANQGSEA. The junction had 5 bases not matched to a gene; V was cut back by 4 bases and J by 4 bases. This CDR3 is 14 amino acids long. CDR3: CSVVTSGGADTQYF. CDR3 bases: TGCAGCGTTGTGACAAGCGGGGGGGCAGATACGCAGTATTTT.

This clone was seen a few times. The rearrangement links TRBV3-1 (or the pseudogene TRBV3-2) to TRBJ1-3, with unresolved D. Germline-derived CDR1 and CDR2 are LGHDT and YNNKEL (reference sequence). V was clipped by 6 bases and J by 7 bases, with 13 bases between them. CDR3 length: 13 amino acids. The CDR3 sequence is CASSPVGLNTIYF. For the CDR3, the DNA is TGTGCCAGCAGTCCTGTTGGACTGAACACCATATATTTT.

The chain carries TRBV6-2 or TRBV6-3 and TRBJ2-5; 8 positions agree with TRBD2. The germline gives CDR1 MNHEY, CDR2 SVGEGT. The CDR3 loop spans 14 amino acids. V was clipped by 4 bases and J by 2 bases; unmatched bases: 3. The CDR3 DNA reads TGTGCCAGCAGTTCCGCGGGGGGACAAGAGACCCAGTACTTC. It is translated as CASSSAGGQETQYF.

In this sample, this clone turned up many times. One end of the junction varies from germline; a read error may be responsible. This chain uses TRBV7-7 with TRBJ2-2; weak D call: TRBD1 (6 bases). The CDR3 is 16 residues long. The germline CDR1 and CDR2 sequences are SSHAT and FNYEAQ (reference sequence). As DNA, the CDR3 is TGTGCTAGCAGCTTAGCTGGGACACCGAACACCGGGGAGCTGTTTTTT. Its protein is CASSLAGTPNTGELFF. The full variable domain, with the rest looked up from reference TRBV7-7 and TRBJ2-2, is GAGVSQSPRYKVTKRGQDVTLRCDPISSHATLYWYQQALGQGPEFLTYFNYEAQPDKSGLPSDRFSAERPEGSISTLTIQRTEQRDSAMYRCASSLAGTPNTGELFFGEGSRLTVL.

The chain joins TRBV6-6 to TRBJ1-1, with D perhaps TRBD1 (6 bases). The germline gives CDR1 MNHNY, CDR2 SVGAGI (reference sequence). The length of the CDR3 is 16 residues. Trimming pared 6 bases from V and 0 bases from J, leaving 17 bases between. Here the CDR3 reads CASSPLQGSVNTEAFF. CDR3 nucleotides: TGTGCCAGCAGCCCTCTACAGGGTTCGGTGAACACTGAAGCTTTCTTT.